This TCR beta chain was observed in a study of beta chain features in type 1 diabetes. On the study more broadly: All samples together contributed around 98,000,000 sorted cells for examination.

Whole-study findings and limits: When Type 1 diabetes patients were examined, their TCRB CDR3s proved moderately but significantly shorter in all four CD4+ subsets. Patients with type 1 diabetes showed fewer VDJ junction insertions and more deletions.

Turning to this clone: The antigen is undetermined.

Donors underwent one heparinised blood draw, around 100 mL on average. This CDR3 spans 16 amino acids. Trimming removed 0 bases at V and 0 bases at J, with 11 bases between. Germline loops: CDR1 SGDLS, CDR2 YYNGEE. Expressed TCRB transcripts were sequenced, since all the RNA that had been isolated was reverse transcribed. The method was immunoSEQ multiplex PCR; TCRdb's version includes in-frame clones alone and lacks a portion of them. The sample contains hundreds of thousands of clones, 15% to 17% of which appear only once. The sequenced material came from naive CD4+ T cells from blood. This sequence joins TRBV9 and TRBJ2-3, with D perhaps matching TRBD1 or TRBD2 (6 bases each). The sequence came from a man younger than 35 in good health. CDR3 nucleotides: TGTGCCAGCAGCGTAGCTACAGGGACTAGCACAGATACGCAGTATTTT. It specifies CASSVATGTSTDTQYF.